The 25 T cell receptor beta chains in this list originate from one sample, sequenced in a study of shared clonotypes between healthy human individuals. Repertoires were generated with immunoSEQ multiplex PCR, while TCRdb's copy carries only in-frame clones and drops some. Here the sample spans some 500,000 clones, 90% to 96% being singletons. What was sequenced was naive CD4+ T cells sorted from blood. Specified subset: CD45RA+ positively selected. These receptors were taken from a woman in her twenties or thirties in good health.

The V call is TRBV5-1, the J call TRBJ2-2; 13 positions agree with TRBD2. The V and J ends lost 4 bases and 4 bases, in that order; junction bases with no gene match: 4. The CDR3 is made up of 16 amino acids. CDR1 and CDR2 (germline): SGHRS, YFSETQ. CDR3 residues: CASSIGLAGATGELFF. The CDR3, as DNA: TGCGCCAGCAGCATCGGACTAGCGGGAGCCACCGGGGAGCTGTTTTTT.

CDR3 sequence reads: CASGLADNTEAFF. Written as DNA, the CDR3 is TGCGCCAGCGGTCTGGCAGACAACACTGAAGCTTTCTTT. The chain employs TRBV5-1 and TRBJ1-1; D gene uncertain. This CDR3 contains 13 residues. V shed 7 bases and J shed 2 bases, with 12 bases lying between them. The germline V gene encodes CDR1 SGHRS and CDR2 YFSETQ.

The chain's CDR3 is CATRNNLGQETQYF. The CDR3 DNA sequence: TGTGCCACCAGAAATAACCTAGGCCAAGAGACCCAGTACTTC. This chain joins TRBV15 and TRBJ2-5; no clear D. The germline CDR1 and CDR2 sequences are LNHNV and YYDKDF (reference sequence). Between the trimmed V and J ends, which lost 6 bases and 1 base, there was a span of 12 bases. CDR3 size: 14 residues.

The V call is TRBV28, the J call TRBJ2-5; D may be TRBD1 (5 bases). The CDR3 extends over 15 amino acids. Looked up from germline, CDR1 is MDHEN and CDR2 is SYDVKM. Trimming removed 4 bases at V and 2 bases at J, with 14 bases between. In nucleotides, the CDR3 is TGTGCCAGCAGTTCAGGGTTTTCTCCTCAAGAGACCCAGTACTTC. Its translation is CASSSGFSPQETQYF. Full variable domain (missing parts from reference TRBV28 and TRBJ2-5): DVKVTQSSRYLVKRTGEKVFLECVQDMDHENMFWYRQDPGLGLRLIYFSYDVKMKEKGDIPEGYSVSREKKERFSLILESASTNQTSMYLCASSSGFSPQETQYFGPGTRLLVL.

In the case of this clone: Other DNA sequences in this specimen translate into the identical CDR3. The chain uses TRBV28 and TRBJ1-5; tentatively, D is TRBD1 (6 bases). CDR3 length: 14 residues. The ends were cut back, 6 bases at V and 1 base at J, with 10 bases in the middle. Germline CDR1 reads MDHEN; CDR2 reads SYDVKM. CDR3 in DNA: TGTGCCAGCAGCTCAGGGGACAGCAATCAGCCCCAGCATTTT. Its translation is CASSSGDSNQPQHF.

The chain uses TRBV15 and TRBJ1-1, with D possibly matching TRBD1 (5 bases). Per the germline V gene, CDR1 is LNHNV and CDR2 is YYDKDF (reference sequence). There are 15 residues in the CDR3. The ends were cut back, 1 base at V and 0 bases at J, with 9 bases in the middle. The CDR3 spells CATSRGRQLNTEAFF. The DNA for the CDR3 is TGTGCCACCAGCAGAGGTCGACAGTTGAACACTGAAGCTTTCTTT.

The chain links TRBV28 to TRBJ2-7; maybe TRBD2 (5 bases). There are 13 residues in the CDR3. Looked up from germline, CDR1 is MDHEN and CDR2 is SYDVKM. The V end was cut by 6 bases, the J end by 5 bases, with 14 bases between. The CDR3 DNA follows: TGTGCCAGCAGCCCAATGGGAGTGGACGAGCAGTACTTC. It codes for CASSPMGVDEQYF.

This chain links TRBV27 with TRBJ2-1; 7 nucleotides align to TRBD1. CDR1 is MNHEY, CDR2 SMNVEV, per germline (reference sequence). Trimming cost V 5 bases and J 7 bases; bases outside gene matches: 8. The CDR3 extends over 14 amino acids. CDR3 coding DNA: TGTGCCAGCAGTCCGAGACAGGGTCCAAATGAGCAGTTCTTC. It codes for CASSPRQGPNEQFF.

The chain uses TRBV11-2 and TRBJ1-3, with 11 bases aligning to TRBD1. Germline values: CDR1 SGHAT, CDR2 FQNNGV. The CDR3 is made up of 16 amino acids. J lost 4 bases, V lost 5 bases, and 7 bases had no gene match. Here the CDR3 DNA reads TGTGCCAGCAGCCCACGCTGGACAGGGGGCGGAAACACCATATATTTT. Encoded protein: CASSPRWTGGGNTIYF.

The chain combines TRBV19 with TRBJ2-1; perhaps TRBD2 as D (7 bases). Germline V gene lookup returns CDR1 LNHDA and CDR2 SQIVND (reference sequence). This CDR3 has 18 amino acids. Trimming took 7 bases from V and 9 from J, leaving 31 bases between them. The CDR3 nucleotides are TGTGCCAGTACCTCAAGGGGTGAAAACAGGGTCCGGGGGGCTGAGCAGTTCTTC. It translates to CASTSRGENRVRGAEQFF.

V usage is TRBV28 and J usage is TRBJ2-1; D is uncertain. V gave up 6 bases and J gave up 0 bases, with 3 bases separating them. The length of the CDR3 is 12 residues. Germline V gene data show CDR1 as MDHEN and CDR2 as SYDVKM. CDR3 DNA sequence: TGTGCCAGCAGAAACTCCTACAATGAGCAGTTCTTC. It yields the protein CASRNSYNEQFF.

The V call is TRBV4-2, the J call TRBJ2-4, with D possibly matching TRBD2 (5 bases). Looked up from germline, CDR1 is LGHNA and CDR2 is YNFKEQ. The germline V and J ends were trimmed by 1 base and 2 bases, with 15 bases remaining between them. The CDR3 has 17 amino acids. The CDR3: CASSQARLVASKNIQYF. Here the CDR3 DNA reads TGTGCCAGCAGCCAAGCGCGTCTAGTAGCGTCCAAAAACATTCAGTACTTC.

The genes are TRBV25-1 and TRBJ2-3; 10 nucleotides align to TRBD2. J gave up 0 bases and V 2 bases, and 8 bases lay outside the gene matches. The germline CDR1 and CDR2 sequences are MGHDK and SYGVNS. This CDR3 has 18 amino acids. The CDR3 protein is CASSEPIRTSGSTDTQYF. CDR3 in DNA: TGTGCCAGCAGTGAACCCATCCGGACTAGCGGAAGCACAGATACGCAGTATTTT.

The chain combines TRBV5-1 with TRBJ1-2; possible D gene TRBD1, 5 bases. Between the trimmed V and J ends, which lost 0 bases and 10 bases, there was a span of 16 bases. Looked up from germline, CDR1 is SGHRS and CDR2 is YFSETQ. The length of the CDR3 is 14 residues. The chain's CDR3 is CASSLANWDAHYTF. Written as DNA, the CDR3 is TGCGCCAGCAGCTTGGCCAATTGGGACGCCCACTACACCTTC.

This clone has only one observation. The chain combines TRBV19 with TRBJ2-7; possibly TRBD1 for D (6 bases). This CDR3 contains 14 residues. Germline CDR1 is LNHDA and CDR2 is SQIVND (reference sequence). Trimming took 6 bases from V and 0 from J, leaving 12 bases between them. DNA for the CDR3: TGTGCCAGTAGCCAACCAGGGGCCTCCTACGAGCAGTACTTC. Its protein product is CASSQPGASYEQYF.

The genes are TRBV11-2 and TRBJ2-2, with no clear D. V shed 5 bases and J shed 4 bases, with 8 bases lying between them. Germline-derived CDR1 and CDR2 are SGHAT and FQNNGV. CDR3 length equals 13 residues. This chain's CDR3 is CASSERLTGELFF. The CDR3, as DNA: TGTGCCAGCAGCGAGCGACTCACCGGGGAGCTGTTTTTT.

In DNA, the CDR3 is TGTGCCAGCAGCTTTATCCCGGGTACGAGTGAGCAGTTCTTC. The encoded protein is CASSFIPGTSEQFF. This chain joins TRBV7-2 and TRBJ2-1; D is ambiguous. CDR1 is SGHTA, CDR2 FQGNSA, per germline. The CDR3 extends over 14 amino acids. V was pared by 3 bases and J by 9 bases, with 15 bases between.

The V and J genes are TRBV6-5 and TRBJ2-7, with 7 bases that match TRBD2. The ends lost 6 bases at V and 0 bases at J; junction bases unmatched: 8. The CDR3 is 15 amino acids. The germline gives CDR1 MNHEY, CDR2 SVGAGI. In DNA, the CDR3 is TGTGCCAGCAGAACCACTAGCGCGAACTCCTACGAGCAGTACTTC. Translation gives CASRTTSANSYEQYF.

This sequence joins TRBV28 and TRBJ2-7; D perhaps matches TRBD1 (6 bases). Germline V gene lookup returns CDR1 MDHEN and CDR2 SYDVKM. CDR3 length equals 14 residues. Between the trimmed V and J ends, which lost 5 bases and 6 bases, there was a span of 17 bases. The CDR3 spells CASSTDSSLSEQYF. The CDR3 coding sequence is TGTGCCAGCAGTACGGACAGTTCGTTATCCGAGCAGTACTTC.

As regards this clone: Distinct nucleotide sequences in the sample also encode this CDR3. This chain uses TRBV4-1 with TRBJ2-5; no clear D gene. V was shortened by 1 base and J by 4 bases, with 7 bases between the two germline ends. Germline V gene data show CDR1 as MGHRA and CDR2 as YSYEKL. The CDR3 spans 13 residues. The CDR3 protein is CASSQVLGETQYF. In DNA form, the CDR3 reads TGCGCCAGCAGCCAAGTCCTTGGAGAGACCCAGTACTTC.

The chain couples TRBV28 to TRBJ2-1, with D perhaps TRBD2 (6 bases). The CDR3 has 14 residues. Germline loops: CDR1 MDHEN, CDR2 SYDVKM. Trimming shortened V by 5 bases and J by 6 bases, and 14 bases separated the two germline ends. Here the CDR3 reads CASSRDLQSNEQFF. CDR3 nucleotide sequence: TGTGCCAGCAGTCGGGACTTGCAATCCAATGAGCAGTTCTTC.

This chain joins TRBV19 and TRBJ1-5, with D possibly TRBD1 on 5 matching bases. The CDR3 covers 13 residues. Trimming left V 1 base short and J 7 bases short, with 8 bases between. The germline gives CDR1 LNHDA, CDR2 SQIVND (reference sequence). As DNA, the CDR3 is TGTGCCAGTAGTATAGGACAGTACCAGCCCCAGCATTTT. As protein: CASSIGQYQPQHF.

This sequence joins TRBV28 and TRBJ1-5, with a possible D match to TRBD1 (5 bases). The CDR3 spans 16 residues. The germline gives CDR1 MDHEN, CDR2 SYDVKM. Trimming took 4 bases from V and 4 from J, leaving 17 bases between them. The DNA for the CDR3 is TGTGCCAGCAGTTCCAGACAGCCGGTGGGGAATCAGCCCCAGCATTTT. Protein sequence: CASSSRQPVGNQPQHF.

V usage is TRBV19 and J usage is TRBJ2-1, with 9 bases identical to TRBD2. Germline CDR1 reads LNHDA; CDR2 reads SQIVND (reference sequence). Trimming removed 5 bases from V and 7 bases from J; junction bases left unmatched: 9. The length of the CDR3 is 15 residues. The CDR3: CASSLRGAGGNEQFF. CDR3 coding DNA: TGTGCCAGTAGTCTCCGGGGAGCGGGGGGAAATGAGCAGTTCTTC.

J is TRBJ2-1 and V is TRBV4-2, with D uncertain. Trimming shortened V by 2 bases and J by 1 base, and 6 bases separated the two germline ends. The CDR3 runs 14 residues. Germline-derived CDR1 and CDR2 are LGHNA and YNFKEQ. The CDR3 DNA reads as TGTGCCAGCAGCCAATCTAGTTCCTACAATGAGCAGTTCTTC. Protein product: CASSQSSSYNEQFF.